This T cell receptor (beta chain) was captured by sequencing in a study of blood T cell repertoires in COVID-19. Overall study context: Samples representing acute and convalescent COVID-19 were sourced from the United States, Italy and Spain.

How the authors handled the data: Cell counts per sample came from amplifying reference gene primers. Sequencing was performed with immunoSEQ multiplex PCR; in TCRdb, only in-frame clones are kept and a portion is missing. V, J and clone size are taken as reported in that table, and D and trimming were inferred from the DNA itself. The table shows more than 200,000 clones, with approximately 83% occurring only once. The ends were cut back, 4 bases at V and 4 bases at J, with 16 bases in the middle. The germline V gene encodes CDR1 SNHLY and CDR2 FYNNEI. This CDR3 has 15 amino acids. Sequencing was done on a sample of peripheral blood. The V and J genes are TRBV2 and TRBJ1-2; D is ambiguous. The source is a man aged 35 to 55 with acute or convalescent COVID-19. Here the CDR3 reads CASSGTAIGVYGYTF. Here the CDR3 DNA reads TGTGCCAGCAGTGGTACAGCCATCGGTGTCTATGGCTACACCTTC.